A selection of T cell receptor beta chains follows, all from one sample in a study of blood T cell repertoires in COVID-19. The repertoire was sequenced with immunoSEQ multiplex PCR; TCRdb's copy has only in-frame clones and lacks some. The sample carries a few hundred thousand clones, around nine tenths recorded once. The source material was PBMCs or T cells enriched from blood (not recorded which). The receptors derive from a woman aged 18-35 years who had been exposed to COVID-19. Both conserved end residues are part of each CDR3. A D gene is named only where the DNA matches it firmly. Size tells how often a clone was seen (once, few, many) or the class of an expanded clone, and some rows leave it out.

>NA|TRBD2|TRBJ2-7|TRBV7-2
CVSSLAGGPDEQYF
TGTGTCAGCAGCTTAGCGGGGGGGCCCGACGAGCAGTACTTC
>NA|TRBD1|TRBJ2-7|TRBV10-3
CAIKPGQEFYEQYF
TGTGCCATCAAGCCGGGACAGGAATTCTACGAGCAGTACTTC
>NA|TRBD2|TRBJ2-1|TRBV10-3
CASAAGGSPYNEQFF
TGTGCCTCGGCGGCGGGAGGGTCCCCCTACAATGAGCAGTTCTTC
>NA|TRBD1|TRBJ1-4|TRBV7-9
CASSGQVENEKLFF
TGTGCCAGCAGCGGACAGGTGGAGAATGAAAAACTGTTTTTT
>NA|TRBD1|TRBJ1-4|TRBV19
CVTAQGARSNEKLFF
TGTGTTACGGCGCAGGGGGCGCGGAGTAATGAAAAACTGTTTTTT
>once|TRBD2|TRBJ2-3|TRBV19
CASSIEGGDTQYF
TGTGCCAGTAGTATAGAGGGGGGGGATACGCAGTATTTT
>NA|NA|TRBJ2-2|TRBV7-9
CASSFAGSTGELFF
TGTGCCAGCAGCTTCGCAGGGTCGACCGGGGAGCTGTTTTTT
>NA|NA|TRBJ1-5|TRBV28
CASSLPQGWGQPQHF
TGTGCCAGCAGCCTACCTCAGGGGTGGGGTCAGCCCCAGCATTTT
>NA|TRBD1|TRBJ1-4|TRBV2
CASRTGFEKLFF
TGTGCCAGCAGGACAGGGTTTGAAAAACTGTTTTTT
>NA|NA|TRBJ1-1|TRBV10-1
CASSPNPGITEAFF
TGCGCCAGCAGTCCAAACCCAGGGATCACTGAAGCTTTCTTT
>NA|TRBD1|TRBJ2-2|TRBV19
CASSINSGQATPLFF
TGTGCCAGTAGTATAAACTCCGGACAGGCGACTCCGCTGTTTTTT
>NA|NA|TRBJ2-3|TRBV7-2
CASSLGPTDTQYF
TGTGCCAGCAGCTTGGGGCCCACAGATACGCAGTATTTT
>NA|TRBD1|TRBJ2-7|TRBV10-3
CAISESDRGFYEQYF
TGTGCCATCAGTGAGTCCGACAGGGGTTTCTACGAGCAGTACTTC
>NA|TRBD2|TRBJ2-3|TRBV6-2/TRBV6-3
CASSPLGTSDTDTQYF
TGTGCCAGCAGCCCACTTGGGACTAGCGACACAGATACGCAGTATTTT
>NA|TRBD2|TRBJ2-2|TRBV6-2/TRBV6-3
CASSSPTSGANTGELFF
TGTGCCAGCAGTTCCCCCACTAGCGGGGCAAACACCGGGGAGCTGTTTTTT
>NA|NA|TRBJ1-1|TRBV25-1
CASSEYGRPPSAEAFF
TGTGCCAGCAGTGAATATGGCAGGCCACCGTCGGCTGAAGCTTTCTTT
>NA|NA|TRBJ1-1|TRBV28
CATQQGPNTEAFF
TGTGCCACTCAACAGGGACCGAACACTGAAGCTTTCTTT
>NA|NA|TRBJ2-2|TRBV5-1
CASSAGQTEIGELFF
TGCGCCAGCAGCGCCGGACAGACGGAGATCGGGGAGCTGTTTTTT
>NA|NA|TRBJ1-4|TRBV4-2
CASLNTDNEKLFF
TGTGCCAGCCTGAACACAGATAATGAAAAACTGTTTTTT
>NA|NA|TRBJ2-5|TRBV5-4
CASSAGARQETQYF
TGTGCCAGCAGCGCGGGGGCTCGCCAAGAGACCCAGTACTTC
>NA|NA|TRBJ2-3|TRBV3-1/TRBV3-2
CASSPMGHTDTQYF
TGTGCCAGCAGCCCCATGGGGCACACAGATACGCAGTATTTT
>once|TRBD2|TRBJ2-5|TRBV28
CASSYRGRGGAQETQYF
TGTGCCAGCAGTTACAGGGGTCGCGGGGGGGCCCAAGAGACCCAGTACTTC
>NA|NA|TRBJ1-4|TRBV15
CATSRDQGSVEKLFF
TGTGCCACCAGCAGAGATCAGGGCAGTGTTGAAAAACTGTTTTTT
>NA|NA|TRBJ2-7|TRBV5-4
CASSLGWASGYEQYF
TGTGCCAGCAGCTTGGGTTGGGCATCAGGTTACGAGCAGTACTTC
>once|NA|TRBJ2-7|TRBV9
CASSQTGHNSYEQYF
TGTGCCAGCAGTCAGACGGGACACAATTCCTACGAGCAGTACTTC
>NA|TRBD2|TRBJ2-1|TRBV2
CASDLADPYNEQFF
TGTGCCAGCGACCTAGCGGACCCCTACAATGAGCAGTTCTTC
>NA|TRBD2|TRBJ2-2|TRBV3-1/TRBV3-2
CASSQSRIAGVFF
TGTGCCAGCAGCCAATCCCGTATAGCGGGGGTCTTTTTT
>few|TRBD1|TRBJ1-5|TRBV28
CASRTAPHRGLSQPQHF
TGTGCCAGCAGAACCGCCCCCCACAGGGGGCTCAGTCAGCCCCAGCATTTT
>NA|TRBD2|TRBJ2-2|TRBV27
CASSPIAGGTGELFF
TGTGCCAGCAGTCCCATAGCGGGCGGCACCGGGGAGCTGTTTTTT
>NA|NA|TRBJ2-1|TRBV27
CASSFQLAYNEQFF
TGTGCCAGCAGTTTCCAGCTAGCCTACAATGAGCAGTTCTTC
>NA|NA|TRBJ1-3|TRBV28
CASSLVLPEGNTIYF
TGTGCCAGCAGTTTAGTTCTTCCGGAGGGAAACACCATATATTTT
>NA|NA|TRBJ2-1|TRBV14
CASSQAGVNEQFF
TGTGCCAGCAGCCAAGCGGGAGTGAATGAGCAGTTCTTC
>NA|NA|TRBJ2-1|TRBV11-2
CASSPDFSSYNEQFF
TGTGCCAGCAGCCCTGACTTTAGCTCCTACAATGAGCAGTTCTTC
>NA|NA|TRBJ1-5|TRBV6-5
CASSYGQGSNQPQHF
TGTGCCAGCAGTTACGGCCAGGGGAGCAATCAGCCCCAGCATTTT
>NA|NA|TRBJ1-4|TRBV25-1
CASSALNEKLFF
TGTGCCAGCAGTGCCCTCAATGAAAAACTGTTTTTT
>few|TRBD1|TRBJ1-1|TRBV11-3
CASSQDRSEAFF
TGTGCCAGCAGCCAGGACAGGTCGGAAGCTTTCTTT
>NA|NA|TRBJ2-4|TRBV2
CASSPVGGRENIQYF
TGTGCCAGCAGTCCCGTCGGGGGGCGGGAAAACATTCAGTACTTC
>NA|NA|TRBJ1-1|TRBV28
CASSLRTGESPNTEAFF
TGTGCCAGCAGTTTAAGGACGGGAGAATCCCCTAACACTGAAGCTTTCTTT
>NA|TRBD1|TRBJ2-2|TRBV7-3
CASGGQGSTGELFF
TGTGCCAGCGGGGGACAGGGTAGCACCGGGGAGCTGTTTTTT
>few|NA|TRBJ1-3|TRBV27
CASSLNGLGNTIYF
TGTGCCAGCAGTCTCAATGGCCTTGGAAACACCATATATTTT
>NA|TRBD1|TRBJ2-5|TRBV12-3/TRBV12-4
CASSGTGPETQYF
TGTGCCAGCAGCGGGACAGGGCCGGAGACCCAGTACTTC
>NA|TRBD2|TRBJ2-1|TRBV4-3
CASSQDVLAGGSEQFF
TGCGCCAGCAGCCAAGATGTACTAGCGGGGGGTAGTGAGCAGTTCTTC
>once|NA|TRBJ2-7|TRBV19
CASSPGHYEQYF
TGTGCCAGTAGCCCGGGACATTACGAGCAGTACTTC
>NA|TRBD1|TRBJ1-6|TRBV5-4
CASSLARVQGNSPLHF
TGTGCCAGCAGCTTGGCCAGGGTACAGGGGAATTCACCCCTCCACTTT
>NA|NA|TRBJ2-5|TRBV15
CATSRDGTGPFETQYF
TGTGCCACCAGCAGAGATGGTACAGGCCCCTTCGAGACCCAGTACTTC
>few|TRBD2|TRBJ2-7|TRBV27
CASSLHGRAQDEQYF
TGTGCCAGCAGTTTACACGGGAGGGCCCAGGACGAGCAGTACTTC
>NA|NA|TRBJ1-2|TRBV7-9
CASSLEIDRSTYGYTF
TGTGCCAGCAGCTTAGAGATTGACAGATCCACCTATGGCTACACCTTC
>NA|TRBD1|TRBJ1-5|TRBV4-3
CASSQDSTGLGQPQHF
TGCGCCAGCAGCCAGGATTCGACAGGGCTGGGACAGCCCCAGCATTTT
>NA|NA|TRBJ2-7|TRBV5-6
CASSRGLEQYF
TGTGCCAGCAGTCGCGGACTCGAGCAGTACTTC
>few|NA|TRBJ1-3|TRBV10-1
CASPSRADLRNTIYF
TGCGCCAGCCCCAGCAGGGCTGACTTGAGAAACACCATATATTTT
>NA|TRBD2|TRBJ2-7|TRBV28
CASSTAASGRTEQYF
TGTGCCAGCAGTACCGCGGCTAGCGGGAGAACCGAGCAGTACTTC
>NA|NA|TRBJ1-1|TRBV27
CASSLRGEAFF
TGTGCCAGCAGTTTGCGGGGGGAAGCTTTCTTT
>NA|NA|TRBJ2-1|TRBV29-1
CSVDYRNYNEQFF
TGCAGCGTTGACTATCGCAACTACAATGAGCAGTTCTTC
>NA|TRBD2|TRBJ2-3|TRBV6-5
CASSYERGRSDTQYF
TGTGCCAGCAGTTACGAGCGGGGGAGGTCAGATACGCAGTATTTT
>NA|TRBD2|TRBJ2-1|TRBV9
CASSTRTSGWNEQFF
TGTGCCAGCAGCACCCGGACTAGCGGGTGGAATGAGCAGTTCTTC